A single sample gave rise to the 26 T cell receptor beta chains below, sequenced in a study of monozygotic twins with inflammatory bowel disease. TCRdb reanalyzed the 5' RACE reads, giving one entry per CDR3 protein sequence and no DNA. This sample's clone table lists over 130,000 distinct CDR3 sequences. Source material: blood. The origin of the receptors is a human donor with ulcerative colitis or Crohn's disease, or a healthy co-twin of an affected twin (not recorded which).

The CDR3 region is CSARDARGGYNSPLHF. The genes are TRBV20-1 and TRBJ1-6. Germline CDR1 is DFQATT and CDR2 is SNEGSKA (reference sequence). The CDR3 sequence is 16 residues long.

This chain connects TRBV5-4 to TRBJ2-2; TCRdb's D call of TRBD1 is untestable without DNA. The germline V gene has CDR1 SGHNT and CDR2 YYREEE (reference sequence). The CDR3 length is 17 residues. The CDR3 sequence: CASSLAPIGEGIGELFF.

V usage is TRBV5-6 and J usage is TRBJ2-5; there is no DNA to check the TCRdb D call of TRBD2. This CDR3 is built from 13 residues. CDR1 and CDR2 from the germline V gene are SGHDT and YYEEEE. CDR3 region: CASSSLAGETQYF.

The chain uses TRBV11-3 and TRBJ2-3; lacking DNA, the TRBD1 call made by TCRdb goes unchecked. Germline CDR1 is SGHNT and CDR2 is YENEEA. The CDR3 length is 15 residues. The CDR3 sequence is CASSWRGLSTDTQYF.

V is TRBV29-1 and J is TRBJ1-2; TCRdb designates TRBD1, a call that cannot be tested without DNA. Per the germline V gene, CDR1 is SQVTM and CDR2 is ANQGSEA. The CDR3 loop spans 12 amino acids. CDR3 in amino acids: CSVEGQGWGYTF.

The CDR3 loop is CASSLLARVGTDTQYF. V gene TRBV7-2 combines with J gene TRBJ2-3; without DNA, the TCRdb call of TRBD1 cannot be checked. Germline-derived CDR1 and CDR2 are SGHTA and FQGNSA. This CDR3 has 16 amino acids.

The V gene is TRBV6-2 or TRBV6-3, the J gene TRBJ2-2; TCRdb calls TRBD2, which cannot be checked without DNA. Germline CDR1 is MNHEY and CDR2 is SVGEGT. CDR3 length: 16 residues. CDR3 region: CASTLWWRGNTGELFF.

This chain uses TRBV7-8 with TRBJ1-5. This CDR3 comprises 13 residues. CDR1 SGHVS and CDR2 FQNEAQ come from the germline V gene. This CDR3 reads CASSPLEGGPQHF.

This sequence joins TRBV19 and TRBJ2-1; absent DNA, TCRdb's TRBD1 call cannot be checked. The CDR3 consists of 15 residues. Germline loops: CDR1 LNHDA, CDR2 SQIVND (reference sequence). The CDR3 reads CASTPGGSVYYEQFF.

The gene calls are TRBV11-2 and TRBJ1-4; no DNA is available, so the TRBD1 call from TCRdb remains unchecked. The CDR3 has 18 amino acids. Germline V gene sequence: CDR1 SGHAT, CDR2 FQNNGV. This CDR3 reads CASSLGGARGATNEKLFF.

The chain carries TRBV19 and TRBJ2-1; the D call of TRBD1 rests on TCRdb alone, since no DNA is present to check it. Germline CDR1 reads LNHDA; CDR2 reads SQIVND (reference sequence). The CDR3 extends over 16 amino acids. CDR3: CASSIDRGFSYNEQFF. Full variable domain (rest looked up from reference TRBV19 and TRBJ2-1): DGGITQSPKYLFRKEGQNVTLSCEQNLNHDAMYWYRQDPGQGLRLIYYSQIVNDFQKGDIAEGYSVSREKKESFPLTVTSAQKNPTAFYLCASSIDRGFSYNEQFFGPGTRLTVL.

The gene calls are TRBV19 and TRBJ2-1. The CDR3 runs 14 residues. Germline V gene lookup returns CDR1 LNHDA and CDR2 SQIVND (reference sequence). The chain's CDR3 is CASSIYGGYNEQFF.

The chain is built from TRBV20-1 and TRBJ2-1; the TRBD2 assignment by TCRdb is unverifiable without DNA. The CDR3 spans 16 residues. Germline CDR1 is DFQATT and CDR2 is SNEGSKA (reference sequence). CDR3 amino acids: CSARDGAGGSLNEQFF.

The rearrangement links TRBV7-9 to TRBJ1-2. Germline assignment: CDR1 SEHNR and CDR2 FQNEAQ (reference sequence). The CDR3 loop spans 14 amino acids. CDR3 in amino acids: CASSSLGGFYGYTF.

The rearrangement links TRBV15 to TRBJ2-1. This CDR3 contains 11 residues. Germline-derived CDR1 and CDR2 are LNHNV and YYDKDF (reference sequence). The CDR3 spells CATKSLYEQFF. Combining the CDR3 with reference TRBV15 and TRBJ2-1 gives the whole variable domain DAMVIQNPRYQVTQFGKPVTLSCSQTLNHNVMYWYQQKSSQAPKLLFHYYDKDFNNEADTPDNFQSRRPNTSFCFLDIRSPGLGDTAMYLCATKSLYEQFFGPGTRLTVL.

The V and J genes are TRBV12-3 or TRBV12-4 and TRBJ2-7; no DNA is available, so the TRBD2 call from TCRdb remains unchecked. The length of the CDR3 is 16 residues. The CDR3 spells CASSRTSGGETLEQYF.

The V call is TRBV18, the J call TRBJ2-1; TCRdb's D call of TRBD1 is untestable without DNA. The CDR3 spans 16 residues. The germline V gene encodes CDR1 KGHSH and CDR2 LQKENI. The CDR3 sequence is CASSPATGGGYNEQFF.

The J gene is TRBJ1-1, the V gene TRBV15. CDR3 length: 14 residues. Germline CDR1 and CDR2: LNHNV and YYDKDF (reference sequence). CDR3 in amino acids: CATSRDLLNTEAFF.

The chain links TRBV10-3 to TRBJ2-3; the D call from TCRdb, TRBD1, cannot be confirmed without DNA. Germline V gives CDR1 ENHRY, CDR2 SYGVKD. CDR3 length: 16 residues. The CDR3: CAISGPGTGVEDTQYF.

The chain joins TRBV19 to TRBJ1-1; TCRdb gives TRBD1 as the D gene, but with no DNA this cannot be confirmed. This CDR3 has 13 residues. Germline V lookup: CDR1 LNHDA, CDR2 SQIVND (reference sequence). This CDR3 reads CASTAGQGTEAFF.

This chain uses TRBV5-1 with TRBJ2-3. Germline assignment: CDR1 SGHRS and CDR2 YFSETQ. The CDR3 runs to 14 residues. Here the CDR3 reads CASSPDQGTDTQYF.

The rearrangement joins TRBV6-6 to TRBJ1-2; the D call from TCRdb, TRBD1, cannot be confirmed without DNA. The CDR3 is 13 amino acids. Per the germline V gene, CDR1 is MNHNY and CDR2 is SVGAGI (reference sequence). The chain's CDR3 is CASSLDRVRGYTF.

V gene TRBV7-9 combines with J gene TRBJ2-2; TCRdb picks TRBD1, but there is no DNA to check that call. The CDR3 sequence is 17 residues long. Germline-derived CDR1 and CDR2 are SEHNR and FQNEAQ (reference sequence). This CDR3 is CASRPSPGQENTGELFF.

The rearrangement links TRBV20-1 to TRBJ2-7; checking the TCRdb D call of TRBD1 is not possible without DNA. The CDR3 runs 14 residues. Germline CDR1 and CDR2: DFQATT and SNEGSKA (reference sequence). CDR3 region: CSARQGGVTYEQYF.

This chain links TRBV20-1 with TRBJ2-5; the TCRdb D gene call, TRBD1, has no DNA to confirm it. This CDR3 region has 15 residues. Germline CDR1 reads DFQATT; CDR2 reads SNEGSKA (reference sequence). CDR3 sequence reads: CSASAYRGTQETQYF.

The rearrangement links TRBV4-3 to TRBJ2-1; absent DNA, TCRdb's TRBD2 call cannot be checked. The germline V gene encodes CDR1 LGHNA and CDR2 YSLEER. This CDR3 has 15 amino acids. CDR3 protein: CASSQEGAHYNEQFF.